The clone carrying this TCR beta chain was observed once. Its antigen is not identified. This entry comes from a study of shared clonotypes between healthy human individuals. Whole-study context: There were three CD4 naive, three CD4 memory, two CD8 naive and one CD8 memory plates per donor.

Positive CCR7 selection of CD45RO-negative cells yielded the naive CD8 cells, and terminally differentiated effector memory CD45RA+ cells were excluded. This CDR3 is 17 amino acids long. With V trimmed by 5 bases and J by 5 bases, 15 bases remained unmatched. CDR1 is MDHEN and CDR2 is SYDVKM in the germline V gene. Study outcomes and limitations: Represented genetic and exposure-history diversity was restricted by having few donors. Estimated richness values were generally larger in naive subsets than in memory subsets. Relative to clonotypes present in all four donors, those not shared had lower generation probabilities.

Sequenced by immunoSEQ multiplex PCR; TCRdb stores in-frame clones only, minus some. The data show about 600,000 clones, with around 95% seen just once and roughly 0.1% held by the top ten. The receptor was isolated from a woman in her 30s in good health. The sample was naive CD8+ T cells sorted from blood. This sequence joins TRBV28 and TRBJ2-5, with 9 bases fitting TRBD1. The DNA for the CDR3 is TGTGCCAGCAGTCCCCTCGGGGACAGGGTAGTGGGGGAGACCCAGTACTTC. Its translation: CASSPLGDRVVGETQYF.